This TCR beta chain was sequenced for a study of blood T cells in healthy people across ages. Looked up from germline, CDR1 is ENHRY and CDR2 is SYGVKD. This CDR3 is 13 amino acids long. The germline V and J ends were trimmed by 7 bases and 1 base, with 10 bases remaining between them. Primed by a sample-barcoded 5' primer and a J-beta primer mix, a second PCR proceeded for roughly 6 to 12 cycles. TCRdb reanalysed the 5' RACE reads using MiXCR and keeps one entry per CDR3 protein. This sample carries some 760,000 distinct CDR3 sequences, roughly 25% of them seen once, and the ten largest clones take 9.4%. These data also formed part of another study, on T cells of mothers and their children. That work contributes: Each child gave a few million TCR beta CDR3 reads (each mother, over 10 million).

The sample consisted of blood. The rearrangement uses TRBV10-3 and TRBJ2-5; D not certain. This receptor was taken from a boy between 5 and 17 years old in good health. As DNA, the CDR3 is TGTGCCATCAAGAGCTTCGCCCAAGAGACCCAGTACTTC. This encodes CAIKSFAQETQYF.